The T cell receptor (beta chain) described here comes from a study of PD-1 blockade in classical Hodgkin lymphoma. The protocol was immunoSEQ multiplex PCR, while the TCRdb copy is restricted to in-frame clones and leaves out a portion. The table lists tens of thousands of clones, roughly 88% of them singletons. Points on this clone: Its specificity is unknown.

The CDR3 covers 16 residues. Germline loops: CDR1 SQVTM, CDR2 ANQGSEA. The ends lost 2 bases at V and 0 bases at J; junction bases unmatched: 7. Study conclusions and caveats: Possibly reflecting disease activity or prior therapy, repertoire differences have causes that remain undefined.

Time point: newly diagnosed, previously untreated cHL patient sample. Sequenced input: peripheral blood mononuclear cells (PBMCs). The sequence came from a human donor with classical Hodgkin lymphoma. This chain connects TRBV29-1 to TRBJ2-3; 8 positions agree with TRBD2. The DNA of the CDR3 is TGCAGCGTTGAATCCTTAGCGGGACCCAGCACAGATACGCAGTATTTT. This codes for CSVESLAGPSTDTQYF.